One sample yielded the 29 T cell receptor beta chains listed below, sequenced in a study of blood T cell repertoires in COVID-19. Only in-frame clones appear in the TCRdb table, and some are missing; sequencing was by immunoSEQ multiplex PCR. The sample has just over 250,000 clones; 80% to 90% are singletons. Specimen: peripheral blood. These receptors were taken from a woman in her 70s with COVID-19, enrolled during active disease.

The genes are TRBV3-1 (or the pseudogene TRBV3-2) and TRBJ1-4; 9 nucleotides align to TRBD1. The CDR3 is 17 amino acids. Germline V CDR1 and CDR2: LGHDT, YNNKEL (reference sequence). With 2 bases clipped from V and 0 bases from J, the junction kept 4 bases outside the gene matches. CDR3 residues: CASSQKTGGTTNEKLFF. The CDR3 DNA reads TGTGCCAGCAGCCAAAAAACAGGGGGCACAACTAATGAAAAACTGTTTTTT.

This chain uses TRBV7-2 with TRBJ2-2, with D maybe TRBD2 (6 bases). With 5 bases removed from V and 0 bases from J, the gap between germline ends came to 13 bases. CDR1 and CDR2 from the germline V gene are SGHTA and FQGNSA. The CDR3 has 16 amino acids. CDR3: CASSPFGGTNTGELFF. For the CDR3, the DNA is TGTGCCAGCAGCCCGTTCGGGGGAACGAACACCGGGGAGCTGTTTTTT.

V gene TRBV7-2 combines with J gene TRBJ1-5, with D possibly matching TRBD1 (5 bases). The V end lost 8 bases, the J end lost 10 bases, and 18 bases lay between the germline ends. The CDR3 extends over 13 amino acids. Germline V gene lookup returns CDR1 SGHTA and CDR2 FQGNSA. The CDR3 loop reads CASSTQGLQPQHF. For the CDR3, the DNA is TGTGCCAGCTCTACGCAGGGACTTCAACCCCAGCATTTT.

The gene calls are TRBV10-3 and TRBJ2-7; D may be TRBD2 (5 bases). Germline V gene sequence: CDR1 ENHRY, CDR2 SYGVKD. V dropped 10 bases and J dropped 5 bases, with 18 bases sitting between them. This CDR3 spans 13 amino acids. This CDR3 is CATSSLGEDEQYF. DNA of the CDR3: TGTGCCACCTCCTCTTTGGGAGAGGACGAGCAGTACTTC.

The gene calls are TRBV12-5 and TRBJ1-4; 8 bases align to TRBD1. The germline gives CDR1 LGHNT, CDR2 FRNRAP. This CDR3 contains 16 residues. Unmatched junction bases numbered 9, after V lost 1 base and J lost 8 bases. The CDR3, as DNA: TGTGCTAGTGGTTTGGCCGCCGGACAGGGAGGGGAAAAACTGTTTTTT. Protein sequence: CASGLAAGQGGEKLFF.

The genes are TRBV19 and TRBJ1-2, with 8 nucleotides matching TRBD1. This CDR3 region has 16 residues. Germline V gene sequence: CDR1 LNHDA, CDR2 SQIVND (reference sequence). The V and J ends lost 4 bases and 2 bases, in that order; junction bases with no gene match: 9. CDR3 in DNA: TGTGCCAGTAGTACATCCGGGACAGGCCGAAACTATGGCTACACCTTC. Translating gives CASSTSGTGRNYGYTF. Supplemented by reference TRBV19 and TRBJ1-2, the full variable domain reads DGGITQSPKYLFRKEGQNVTLSCEQNLNHDAMYWYRQDPGQGLRLIYYSQIVNDFQKGDIAEGYSVSREKKESFPLTVTSAQKNPTAFYLCASSTSGTGRNYGYTFGSGTRLTVV.

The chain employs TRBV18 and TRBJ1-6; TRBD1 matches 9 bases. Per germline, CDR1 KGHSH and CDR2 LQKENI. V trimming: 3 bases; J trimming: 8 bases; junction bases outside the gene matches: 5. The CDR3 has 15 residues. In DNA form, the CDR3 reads TGTGCCAGCTCACCTCGGACAGGGGTTGATTCACCCCTCCACTTT. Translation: CASSPRTGVDSPLHF.

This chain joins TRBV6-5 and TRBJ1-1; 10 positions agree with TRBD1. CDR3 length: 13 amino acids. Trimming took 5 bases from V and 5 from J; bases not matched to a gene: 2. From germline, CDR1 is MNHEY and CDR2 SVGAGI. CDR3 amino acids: CASSRTGGTEAFF. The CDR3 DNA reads TGTGCCAGCAGTAGGACAGGGGGTACTGAAGCTTTCTTT.

CDR3 loop: CAWNRGLENIQYF. As DNA, the CDR3 is TGTGCCTGGAACAGGGGGCTTGAAAACATTCAGTACTTC. V is TRBV30 and J is TRBJ2-4; TRBD1 agrees at 9 bases. CDR1 and CDR2 (germline): GTSNPN, SVGIG (reference sequence). Unmatched junction bases numbered 3, after V lost 4 bases and J lost 5 bases. This CDR3 is 13 amino acids long.

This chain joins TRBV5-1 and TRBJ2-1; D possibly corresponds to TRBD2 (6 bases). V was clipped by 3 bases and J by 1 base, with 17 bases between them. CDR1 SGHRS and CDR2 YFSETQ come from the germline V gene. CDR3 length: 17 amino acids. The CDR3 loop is CASSSTPSGDSYNEQFF. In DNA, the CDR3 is TGCGCCAGCAGCTCGACACCTTCGGGAGATTCCTACAATGAGCAGTTCTTC.

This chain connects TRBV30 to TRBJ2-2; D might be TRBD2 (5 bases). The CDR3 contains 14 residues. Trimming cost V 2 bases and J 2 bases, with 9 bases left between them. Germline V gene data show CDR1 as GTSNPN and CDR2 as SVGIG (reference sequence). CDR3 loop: CAWSTSGNTGELFF. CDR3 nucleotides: TGTGCCTGGAGTACATCGGGAAACACCGGGGAGCTGTTTTTT.

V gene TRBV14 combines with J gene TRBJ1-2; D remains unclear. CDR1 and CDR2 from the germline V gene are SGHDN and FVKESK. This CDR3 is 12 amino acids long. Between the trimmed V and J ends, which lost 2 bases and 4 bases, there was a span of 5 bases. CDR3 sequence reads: CASSQYFYGYTF. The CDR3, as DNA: TGTGCCAGCAGCCAATACTTCTATGGCTACACCTTC. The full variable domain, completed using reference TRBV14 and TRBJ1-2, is EAGVTQFPSHSVIEKGQTVTLRCDPISGHDNLYWYRRVMGKEIKFLLHFVKESKQDESGMPNNRFLAERTGGTYSTLKVQPAELEDSGVYFCASSQYFYGYTFGSGTRLTVV.

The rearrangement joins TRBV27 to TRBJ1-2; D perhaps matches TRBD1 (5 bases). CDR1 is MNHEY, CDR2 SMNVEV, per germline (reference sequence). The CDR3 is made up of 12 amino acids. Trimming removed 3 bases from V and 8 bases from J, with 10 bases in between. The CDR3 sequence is CASSFQGRGYTF. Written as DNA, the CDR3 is TGTGCCAGCAGTTTTCAGGGCCGGGGCTACACCTTC.

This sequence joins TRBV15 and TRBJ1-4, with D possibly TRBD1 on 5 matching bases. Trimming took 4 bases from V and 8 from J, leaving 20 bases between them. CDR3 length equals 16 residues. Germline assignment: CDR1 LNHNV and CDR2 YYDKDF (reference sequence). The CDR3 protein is CATSTYPPQGREKLFF. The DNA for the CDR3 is TGTGCCACCAGCACCTACCCGCCGCAGGGTCGAGAAAAACTGTTTTTT.

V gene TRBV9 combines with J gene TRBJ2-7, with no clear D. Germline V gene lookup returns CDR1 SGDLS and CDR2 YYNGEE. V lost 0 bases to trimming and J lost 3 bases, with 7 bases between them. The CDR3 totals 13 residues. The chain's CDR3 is CASSVGILYEQYF. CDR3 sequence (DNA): TGTGCCAGCAGCGTAGGAATACTCTACGAGCAGTACTTC. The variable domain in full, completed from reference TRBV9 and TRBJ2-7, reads DSGVTQTPKHLITATGQRVTLRCSPRSGDLSVYWYQQSLDQGLQFLIQYYNGEERAKGNILERFSAQQFPDLHSELNLSSLELGDSALYFCASSVGILYEQYFGPGTRLTVT.

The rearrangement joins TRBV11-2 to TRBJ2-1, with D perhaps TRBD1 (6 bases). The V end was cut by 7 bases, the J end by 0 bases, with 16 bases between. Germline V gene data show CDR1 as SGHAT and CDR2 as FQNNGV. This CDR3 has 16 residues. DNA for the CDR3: TGTGCCAGCACCCGGGACATTGACTTCTCCTACAATGAGCAGTTCTTC. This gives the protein CASTRDIDFSYNEQFF.

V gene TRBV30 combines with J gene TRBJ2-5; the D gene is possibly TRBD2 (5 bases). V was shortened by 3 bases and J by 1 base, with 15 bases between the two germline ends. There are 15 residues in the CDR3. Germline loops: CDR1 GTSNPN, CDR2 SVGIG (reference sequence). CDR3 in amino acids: CAWRGGLGPQETQYF. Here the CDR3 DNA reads TGTGCCTGGAGGGGCGGGTTGGGCCCCCAAGAGACCCAGTACTTC. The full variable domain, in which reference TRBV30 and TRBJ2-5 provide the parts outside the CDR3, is SQTIHQWPATLVQPVGSPLSLECTVEGTSNPNLYWYRQAAGRGLQLLFYSVGIGQISSEVPQNLSASRPQDRQFILSSKKLLLSDSGFYLCAWRGGLGPQETQYFGPGTRLLVL.

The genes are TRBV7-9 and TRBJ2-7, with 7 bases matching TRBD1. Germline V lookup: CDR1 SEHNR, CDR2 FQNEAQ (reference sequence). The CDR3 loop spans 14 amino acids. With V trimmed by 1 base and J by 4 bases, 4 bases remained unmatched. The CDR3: CASSLGTGVYEQYF. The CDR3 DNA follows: TGTGCCAGCAGCTTAGGGACAGGAGTGTACGAGCAGTACTTC.

CDR3 sequence (DNA): TGTGCCAGCAGTGCGGTGGGGCAGGGGACGGCTGAAGCTTTCTTT. Translated, it gives CASSAVGQGTAEAFF. The J gene is TRBJ1-1, the V gene TRBV5-5; a weak D match, TRBD1 (6 bases). Trimming stripped 5 bases from V and 6 bases from J, with 20 bases between. Germline assignment: CDR1 SGHKS and CDR2 YYEKEE (reference sequence). The CDR3 covers 15 residues.

The CDR3 region is CASRYTGGGYTF. In nucleotides, the CDR3 is TGTGCCAGCAGATATACAGGGGGTGGCTACACCTTC. The gene calls are TRBV2 and TRBJ1-2; 8 bases agree with TRBD1. With 6 bases clipped from V and 7 bases from J, the junction kept 4 bases outside the gene matches. This CDR3 spans 12 amino acids. CDR1 is SNHLY, CDR2 FYNNEI, per germline.

CDR3 region: CASSPGSRDYTYF. The CDR3 nucleotides read TGTGCCAGCTCACCGGGATCCCGGGACTATACCTACTTC. The chain links TRBV18 to TRBJ2-7; 7 nucleotides align to TRBD2. The V segment lost 3 bases and the J segment 13 bases; nucleotides outside the gene matches: 12. The CDR3 totals 13 residues. Germline V lookup: CDR1 KGHSH, CDR2 LQKENI. The full variable domain, rest sourced from reference TRBV18 and TRBJ2-7, is NAGVMQNPRHLVRRRGQEARLRCSPMKGHSHVYWYRQLPEEGLKFMVYLQKENIIDESGMPKERFSAEFPKEGPSILRIQQVVRGDSAAYFCASSPGSRDYTYFGPGTRLTVT.

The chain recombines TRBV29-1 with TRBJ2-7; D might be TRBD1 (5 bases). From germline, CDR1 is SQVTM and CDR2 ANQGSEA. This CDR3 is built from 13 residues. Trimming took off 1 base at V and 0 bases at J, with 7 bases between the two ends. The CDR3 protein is CSVEGQSSYEQYF. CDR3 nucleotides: TGCAGCGTTGAAGGACAGAGCTCCTACGAGCAGTACTTC.

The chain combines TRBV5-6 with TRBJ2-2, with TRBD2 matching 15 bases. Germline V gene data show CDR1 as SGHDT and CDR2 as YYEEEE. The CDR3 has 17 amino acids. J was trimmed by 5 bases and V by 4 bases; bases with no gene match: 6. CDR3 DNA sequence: TGTGCCAGCAGCGTCGGACTAGCGGGAGGGCGTACCGGGGAGCTGTTTTTT. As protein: CASSVGLAGGRTGELFF.

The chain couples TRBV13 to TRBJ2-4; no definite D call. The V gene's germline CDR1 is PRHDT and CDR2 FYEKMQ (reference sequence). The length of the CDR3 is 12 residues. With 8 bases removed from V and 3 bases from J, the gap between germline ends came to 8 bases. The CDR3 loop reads CASAAGKNIQYF. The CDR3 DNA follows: TGTGCCAGCGCCGCAGGCAAAAACATTCAGTACTTC.

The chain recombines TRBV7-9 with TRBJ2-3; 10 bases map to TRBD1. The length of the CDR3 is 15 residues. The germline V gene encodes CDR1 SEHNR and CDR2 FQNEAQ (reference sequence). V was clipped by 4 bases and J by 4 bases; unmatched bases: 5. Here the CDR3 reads CASSSRTGGADTQYF. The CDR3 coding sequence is TGTGCCAGCAGCTCCCGGACAGGGGGGGCAGATACGCAGTATTTT. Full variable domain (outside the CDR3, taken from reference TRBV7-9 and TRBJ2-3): DTGVSQNPRHKITKRGQNVTFRCDPISEHNRLYWYRQTLGQGPEFLTYFQNEAQLEKSRLLSDRFSAERPKGSFSTLEIQRTEQGDSAMYLCASSSRTGGADTQYFGPGTRLTVL.

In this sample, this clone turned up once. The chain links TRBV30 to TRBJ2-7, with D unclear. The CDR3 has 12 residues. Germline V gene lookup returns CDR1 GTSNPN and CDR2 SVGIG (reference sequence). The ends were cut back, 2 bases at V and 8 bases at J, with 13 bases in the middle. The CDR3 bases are TGTGCCTGGAGTCCCATTTCGGGTCAGCAGTACTTC. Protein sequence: CAWSPISGQQYF.

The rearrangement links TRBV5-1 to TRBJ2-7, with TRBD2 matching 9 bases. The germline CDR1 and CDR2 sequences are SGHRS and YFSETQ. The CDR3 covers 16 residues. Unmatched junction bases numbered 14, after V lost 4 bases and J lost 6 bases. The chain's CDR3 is CASSKAPGLAMREQYF. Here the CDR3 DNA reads TGCGCCAGCAGCAAGGCACCGGGACTAGCAATGCGCGAGCAGTACTTC.

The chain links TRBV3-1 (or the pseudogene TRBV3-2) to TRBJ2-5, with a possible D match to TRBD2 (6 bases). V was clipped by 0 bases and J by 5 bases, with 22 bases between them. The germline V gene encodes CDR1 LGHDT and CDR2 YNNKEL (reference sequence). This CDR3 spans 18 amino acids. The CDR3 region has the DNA TGTGCCAGCAGCCAAGAGGTGGCGGGAACAGACCTCGCGGAGACCCAGTACTTC. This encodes CASSQEVAGTDLAETQYF.

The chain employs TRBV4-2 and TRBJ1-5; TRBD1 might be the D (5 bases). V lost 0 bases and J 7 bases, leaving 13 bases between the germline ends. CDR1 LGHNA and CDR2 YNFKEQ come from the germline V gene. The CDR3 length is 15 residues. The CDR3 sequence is CASSQDRAGHQPQHF. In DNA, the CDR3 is TGTGCCAGCAGCCAAGATCGGGCAGGGCACCAGCCCCAGCATTTT.